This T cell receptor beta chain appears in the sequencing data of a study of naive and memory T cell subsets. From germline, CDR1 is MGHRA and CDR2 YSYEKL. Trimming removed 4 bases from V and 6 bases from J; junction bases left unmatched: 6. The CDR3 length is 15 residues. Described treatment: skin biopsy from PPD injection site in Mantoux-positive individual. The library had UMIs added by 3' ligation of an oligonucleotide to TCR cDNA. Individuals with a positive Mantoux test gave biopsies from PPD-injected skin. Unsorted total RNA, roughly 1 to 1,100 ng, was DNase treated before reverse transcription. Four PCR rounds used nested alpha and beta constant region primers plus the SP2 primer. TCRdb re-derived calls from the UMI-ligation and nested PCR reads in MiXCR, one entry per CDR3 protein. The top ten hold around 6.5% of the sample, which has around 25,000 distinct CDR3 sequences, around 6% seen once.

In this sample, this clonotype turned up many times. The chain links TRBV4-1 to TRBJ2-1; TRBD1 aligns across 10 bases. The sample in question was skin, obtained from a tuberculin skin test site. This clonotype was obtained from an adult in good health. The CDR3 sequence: CASSRDRGRGNEQFF. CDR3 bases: TGCGCCAGCAGCCGGGACAGGGGCAGGGGCAATGAGCAGTTCTTC.